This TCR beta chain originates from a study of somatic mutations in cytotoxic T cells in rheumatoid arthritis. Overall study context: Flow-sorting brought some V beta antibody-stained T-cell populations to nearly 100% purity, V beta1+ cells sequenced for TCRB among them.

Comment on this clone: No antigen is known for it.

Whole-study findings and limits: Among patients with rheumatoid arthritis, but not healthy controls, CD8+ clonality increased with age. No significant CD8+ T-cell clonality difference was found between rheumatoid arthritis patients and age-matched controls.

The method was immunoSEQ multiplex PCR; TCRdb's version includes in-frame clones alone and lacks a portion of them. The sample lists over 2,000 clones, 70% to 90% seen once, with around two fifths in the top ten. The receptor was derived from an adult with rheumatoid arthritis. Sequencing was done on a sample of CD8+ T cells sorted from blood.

CDR3: CASSQQGNYGYTF. The CDR3 region has the DNA TGTGCCAGCAGCCAACAGGGGAACTATGGCTACACCTTC. V and J are TRBV5-6 and TRBJ1-2; 7 positions match TRBD1. With V trimmed by 4 bases and J by 2 bases, 2 bases remained unmatched. Germline V gene lookup returns CDR1 SGHDT and CDR2 YYEEEE. This CDR3 contains 13 residues.